The 22 T cell receptor beta chains listed next were all sequenced from one sample in a study of shared T cell receptors in the human thymus. Sequencing used immunoSEQ multiplex PCR; TCRdb keeps in-frame clones, though not all of them. The sample holds around 730,000 clones, approximately 83% seen once. The same data also contributed to another study, on human thymus T cells.

The source material was thymocytes. The receptors originated from a girl under three years old with a congenital heart defect.

Only one count was recorded for this clone. The chain employs TRBV7-9 and TRBJ1-1, with D unclear. V lost 4 bases and J 1 base, leaving 7 bases between the germline ends. CDR3 size: 13 residues. Germline assignment: CDR1 SEHNR and CDR2 FQNEAQ (reference sequence). In DNA form, the CDR3 reads TGTGCCAGCAGCTCGGAGTCGAACACTGAAGCTTTCTTT. Translation: CASSSESNTEAFF.

V and J are TRBV13 and TRBJ1-2; the D gene is possibly TRBD1 (5 bases). This CDR3 has 16 amino acids. V lost 1 base to trimming and J lost 4 bases, with 16 bases between them. Per germline, CDR1 PRHDT and CDR2 FYEKMQ (reference sequence). The CDR3 nucleotides read TGTGCCAGCAGCTTAGTAGGCTCGGGGGAGAGCTATGGCTACACCTTC. Protein: CASSLVGSGESYGYTF.

The rearrangement uses TRBV28 and TRBJ2-5; 7 positions match TRBD1. Gene TRBJ2-7 matches the end of the DNA better, so the J call may be wrong. The CDR3 totals 18 residues. Germline values: CDR1 MDHEN, CDR2 SYDVKM. In nucleotides, the CDR3 is TGTGCCAGCAGTCCCAAACCTATCGACAGGGCGAACTCCTACGAGCAGTACTTC. As protein: CASSPKPIDRANSYEQYF.

The V call is TRBV9, the J call TRBJ2-5; maybe TRBD2 (7 bases). The J call is doubtful: the DNA matches TRBJ2-7 better. CDR1 and CDR2 from the germline V gene are SGDLS and YYNGEE. The CDR3 length is 15 residues. CDR3 DNA: TGTGCCAGCAGCGTAGGAGAGGGGGGGGCCTACGAGCAGTACTTC. It encodes CASSVGEGGAYEQYF.

The chain carries TRBV28 and TRBJ1-1, with 8 bases that match TRBD1. After removal of 7 bases from V and 2 bases from J, the junction contained 6 bases not matched to a gene. The CDR3 is 14 amino acids. Germline CDR1 MDHEN, CDR2 SYDVKM. The CDR3 DNA follows: TGTGCCAGCACCGGGACAGGCTTTAACACTGAAGCTTTCTTT. Residues: CASTGTGFNTEAFF.

DNA for the CDR3: TGCGCCAGCAGCCAAGCGGGACTAGCGGGAACCACAGATACGCAGTATTTT. Its translation: CASSQAGLAGTTDTQYF. The V gene is TRBV4-3, the J gene TRBJ2-3; 13 nucleotides match TRBD2. In germline, CDR1 is LGHNA, CDR2 YSLEER. The CDR3 loop spans 17 amino acids. V shed 1 base, J shed 2 bases, and the junction held 3 bases outside the gene matches.

This clone was seen only once. The chain employs TRBV27 and TRBJ1-4, with 8 bases lining up with TRBD1. The CDR3 length is 15 residues. In germline, CDR1 is MNHEY, CDR2 SMNVEV (reference sequence). The V and J ends lost 6 bases and 4 bases, in that order; junction bases with no gene match: 7. CDR3 bases: TGTGCCAGCAGCCTCGGACAGGGACTTAATGAAAAACTGTTTTTT. Translating gives CASSLGQGLNEKLFF.

This chain uses TRBV30 with TRBJ1-4; D is ambiguous. CDR1 GTSNPN and CDR2 SVGIG come from the germline V gene (reference sequence). This CDR3 has 14 amino acids. Trimming cost V 2 bases and J 7 bases, with 14 bases left between them. Written as DNA, the CDR3 is TGTGCCTGGAGTATGAGGATCCCACGTGAAAAACTGTTTTTT. It yields the protein CAWSMRIPREKLFF.

The J gene is TRBJ1-1, the V gene TRBV19, with D possibly matching TRBD1 (6 bases). From germline, CDR1 is LNHDA and CDR2 SQIVND (reference sequence). The CDR3 covers 14 residues. The V end was cut by 3 bases, the J end by 6 bases, with 14 bases between. As DNA, the CDR3 is TGTGCCAGTAGTATCCCAGGGGATCCGTCTGAAGCTTTCTTT. Its protein is CASSIPGDPSEAFF.

The CDR3 here is CASSAKRQGWDTGELFF. The CDR3 DNA is TGTGCCAGCAGCGCCAAAAGACAGGGCTGGGACACCGGGGAGCTGTTTTTT. The chain recombines TRBV9 with TRBJ2-2; TRBD1 aligns across 7 bases. Unmatched junction bases numbered 11, after V lost 3 bases and J lost 3 bases. In germline, CDR1 is SGDLS, CDR2 YYNGEE. The CDR3 has 17 residues.

CDR3 sequence: CASSQIGSPSTGYTEAFF. CDR3 nucleotides: TGTGCCAGCAGCCAAATTGGGTCCCCATCTACAGGGTACACTGAAGCTTTCTTT. The chain joins TRBV14 to TRBJ1-1; D may be TRBD1 (6 bases). Trimming took off 2 bases at V and 3 bases at J, with 22 bases between the two ends. The CDR3 spans 18 residues. The germline gives CDR1 SGHDN, CDR2 FVKESK.

The genes are TRBV19 and TRBJ2-5; tentative D call: TRBD2 (5 bases). V was pared by 6 bases and J by 3 bases, with 11 bases between. The CDR3 spans 13 residues. Looked up from germline, CDR1 is LNHDA and CDR2 is SQIVND (reference sequence). In DNA form, the CDR3 reads TGTGCCAGTAGGAGGAGGCGGAAAGAGACCCAGTACTTC. Translating gives CASRRRRKETQYF.

The chain is built from TRBV19 and TRBJ2-2; weak D call: TRBD1 (6 bases). The germline V gene encodes CDR1 LNHDA and CDR2 SQIVND (reference sequence). Between the trimmed V and J ends, which lost 6 bases and 8 bases, there was a span of 25 bases. The CDR3 extends over 17 amino acids. The CDR3 spells CASSFDRSQRNAGELFF. The DNA of the CDR3 is TGTGCCAGTAGCTTTGACAGGTCCCAACGCAACGCGGGGGAGCTGTTTTTT.

For the CDR3, the DNA is TGTGCCAGCAGCCCCAAGAGGGGGTACACCGGGGAGCTGTTTTTT. Translation: CASSPKRGYTGELFF. The chain employs TRBV14 and TRBJ2-2, with a possible D match to TRBD1 (6 bases). Germline loops: CDR1 SGHDN, CDR2 FVKESK. Trimming removed 4 bases from V and 3 bases from J, with 12 bases in between. This CDR3 comprises 15 residues.

The gene calls are TRBV7-7 and TRBJ2-1; D gene uncertain. V was pared by 5 bases and J by 6 bases, with 11 bases between. CDR3 length: 13 amino acids. Germline lookup yields CDR1 SSHAT and CDR2 FNYEAQ (reference sequence). The CDR3 protein is CASSIGPSNEQFF. Written as DNA, the CDR3 is TGTGCCAGCAGCATTGGGCCCTCCAATGAGCAGTTCTTC.

The chain carries TRBV2 and TRBJ2-3; D is possibly TRBD2 (6 bases). Trimming left V 3 bases short and J 2 bases short, with 15 bases between. This CDR3 spans 16 amino acids. Germline loops: CDR1 SNHLY, CDR2 FYNNEI. The CDR3 DNA is TGTGCCAGCAGTGACCGGGACTTACAGCTCACAGATACGCAGTATTTT. Its translation is CASSDRDLQLTDTQYF.

This chain uses TRBV20-1 with TRBJ1-1, with D possibly matching TRBD1 (5 bases). The CDR3 consists of 11 residues. CDR1 and CDR2 from the germline V gene are DFQATT and SNEGSKA (reference sequence). V was pared by 1 base and J by 11 bases, with 11 bases between. The DNA for the CDR3 is TGCAGTGCTAGAGGACAGCCCGGGGCTTTCTTT. It translates to CSARGQPGAFF.

The chain combines TRBV4-1 with TRBJ1-2; D might be TRBD1 (5 bases). The CDR3 extends over 14 amino acids. V lost 0 bases, J lost 5 bases, and 10 bases lay in between. Germline CDR1 reads MGHRA; CDR2 reads YSYEKL. The CDR3 region has the DNA TGCGCCAGCAGCCAAGAGCAGGGCGGATATGGCTACACCTTC. Protein: CASSQEQGGYGYTF.

This clone was counted a single time. The chain couples TRBV5-1 to TRBJ1-1; maybe TRBD1 (6 bases). This CDR3 has 17 residues. CDR1 and CDR2 (germline): SGHRS, YFSETQ. The germline V and J ends were trimmed by 2 bases and 5 bases, with 22 bases remaining between them. The CDR3 nucleotides are TGCGCCAGCAGCTTAACCGCCATCCGACAGGAGAGAACTGAAGCTTTCTTT. Protein sequence: CASSLTAIRQERTEAFF.

Only a few counts were recorded for this clone. This rearrangement joins TRBV7-2 to TRBJ2-2, with TRBD1 identical over 9 bases. V gave up 6 bases and J gave up 3 bases; unmatched junction bases: 11. Germline-derived CDR1 and CDR2 are SGHTA and FQGNSA. The CDR3 runs 17 residues. The CDR3 region is CASRGYRGRVDTGELFF. CDR3 nucleotide sequence: TGTGCCAGCAGGGGATACAGGGGGCGAGTTGACACCGGGGAGCTGTTTTTT.

The chain recombines TRBV23-1 with TRBJ1-1; a possible D gene is TRBD1 (5 bases). TRBV23-1 is an ORF, and what it does is uncertain. This CDR3 has 13 residues. The V gene lost 6 bases and the J gene lost 4 bases, with 12 bases spanning the gap. In DNA, the CDR3 is TGCGCCAGCAGGCGGATGGGGCCCACTGAAGCTTTCTTT. Residues: CASRRMGPTEAFF.

This chain uses TRBV18 with TRBJ2-7; 7 bases are shared with TRBD1. V was clipped by 2 bases and J by 3 bases; unmatched bases: 13. There are 17 residues in the CDR3. CDR1 is KGHSH and CDR2 is LQKENI in the germline V gene. CDR3 sequence reads: CASSPLKKGQYNYEQYF. The CDR3, as DNA: TGTGCCAGCTCACCATTAAAAAAGGGACAGTACAACTACGAGCAGTACTTC.